Listed below are T cell receptor beta chains from one sample, sequenced in a study of shared clonotypes between healthy human individuals. Generated by immunoSEQ multiplex PCR, the TCRdb table keeps only in-frame clones and is missing some. The sample consists of around 690,000 clones, around 90% of them appearing once. Sequenced: memory CD8+ T cells from PBMCs. Source of these receptors: a man between 18 and 35 years old in good health. Some clones in this sample may be carry-over from other donors' samples. The CDR3 runs from the conserved cysteine through the conserved F or W. The listing skips clone size in some rows; elsewhere it reads once, few, many or a size class.

j_call: TRBJ1-1; clone_size: .; cdr3_length: 14; v_call: TRBV28; cdr3_aa: CASSLWGDRTEAFF
j_call: TRBJ2-7; clone_size: .; cdr3_length: 14; v_call: TRBV30; cdr3_aa: CAWSELSQGREQYF
j_call: TRBJ2-3; clone_size: .; cdr3_length: 14; v_call: TRBV7-2; cdr3_aa: CASSLVGPGDTQYF
j_call: TRBJ2-5; clone_size: .; cdr3_length: 13; v_call: TRBV7-2; cdr3_aa: CASREVNRETQYF
j_call: TRBJ2-1; clone_size: few; cdr3_length: 15; v_call: TRBV2; cdr3_aa: CASIPRAGANNEQFF
j_call: TRBJ1-5; clone_size: .; cdr3_length: 16; v_call: TRBV19; cdr3_aa: CAYTARSSHGNQPQHF
j_call: TRBJ1-4; clone_size: .; cdr3_length: 19; v_call: TRBV11-2; cdr3_aa: CASSPGTGRVVVWGEKLFF
j_call: TRBJ2-3; clone_size: .; cdr3_length: 19; v_call: TRBV10-1; cdr3_aa: CASSEGTSGSWLGTDTQYF
j_call: TRBJ1-1; clone_size: .; cdr3_length: 16; v_call: TRBV10-3; cdr3_aa: CAISEGLVEGNTEAFF
j_call: TRBJ2-1; clone_size: .; cdr3_length: 16; v_call: TRBV4-1; cdr3_aa: CASSEGDFLAYNEQFF
j_call: TRBJ1-3; clone_size: .; cdr3_length: 13; v_call: TRBV14; cdr3_aa: CATGPQSGNTIYF
j_call: TRBJ2-1; clone_size: .; cdr3_length: 15; v_call: TRBV19; cdr3_aa: CASRGLGSSYNEQFF
j_call: TRBJ1-1; clone_size: .; cdr3_length: 15; v_call: TRBV7-9; cdr3_aa: CASSKKTGGNTEAFF
j_call: TRBJ2-3; clone_size: .; cdr3_length: 17; v_call: TRBV7-2; cdr3_aa: CASSPEMVGQGRDTQYF
j_call: TRBJ1-6; clone_size: .; cdr3_length: 17; v_call: TRBV23-1; cdr3_aa: CASSRNTGDGYNSPLHF
j_call: TRBJ1-1; clone_size: few; cdr3_length: 16; v_call: TRBV7-9; cdr3_aa: CASSSSPRYRDTEAFF
j_call: TRBJ2-5; clone_size: .; cdr3_length: 14; v_call: TRBV6-1; cdr3_aa: CASSEQGVGETQYF
j_call: TRBJ2-7; clone_size: .; cdr3_length: 15; v_call: TRBV7-3; cdr3_aa: CASSLDGGLVAEQYF
j_call: TRBJ2-1; clone_size: .; cdr3_length: 13; v_call: TRBV29-1; cdr3_aa: CSVPGKAYNEQFF
j_call: TRBJ1-1; clone_size: few; cdr3_length: 16; v_call: TRBV19; cdr3_aa: CASSTPDRAMNTEAFF
j_call: TRBJ2-1; clone_size: .; cdr3_length: 17; v_call: TRBV7-3; cdr3_aa: CASSLLAGPRVHNEQFF
j_call: TRBJ1-1; clone_size: .; cdr3_length: 15; v_call: TRBV9; cdr3_aa: CASSPADIRNTEAFF
j_call: TRBJ1-4; clone_size: few; cdr3_length: 12; v_call: TRBV12-5; cdr3_aa: CASGLPPEKLFF
j_call: TRBJ1-1; clone_size: .; cdr3_length: 17; v_call: TRBV28; cdr3_aa: CASRSPLATGALTEAFF
j_call: TRBJ2-7; clone_size: many; cdr3_length: 13; v_call: TRBV27; cdr3_aa: CASSPQYPYEQYF
j_call: TRBJ1-4; clone_size: .; cdr3_length: 16; v_call: TRBV5-1; cdr3_aa: CASSSDRGATNEKLFF
j_call: TRBJ2-2; clone_size: .; cdr3_length: 14; v_call: TRBV7-9; cdr3_aa: CASSLFSNTGELFF